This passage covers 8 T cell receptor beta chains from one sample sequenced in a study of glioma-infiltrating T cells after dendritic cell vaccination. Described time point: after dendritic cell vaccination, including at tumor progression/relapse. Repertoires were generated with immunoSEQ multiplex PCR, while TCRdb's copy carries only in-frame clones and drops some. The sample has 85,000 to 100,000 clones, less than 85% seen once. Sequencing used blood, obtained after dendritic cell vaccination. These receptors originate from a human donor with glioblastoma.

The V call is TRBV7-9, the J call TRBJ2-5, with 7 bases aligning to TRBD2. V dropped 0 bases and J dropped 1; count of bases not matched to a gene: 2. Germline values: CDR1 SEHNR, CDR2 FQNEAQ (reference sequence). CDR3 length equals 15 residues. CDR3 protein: CASSLALAAQETQYF. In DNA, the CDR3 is TGTGCCAGCAGCTTAGCGCTAGCGGCCCAAGAGACCCAGTACTTC.

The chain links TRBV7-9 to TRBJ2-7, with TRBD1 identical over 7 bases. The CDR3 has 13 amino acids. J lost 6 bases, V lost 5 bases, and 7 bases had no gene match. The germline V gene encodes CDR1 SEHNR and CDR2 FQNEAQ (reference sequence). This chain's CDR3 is CASSATGYGEQYF. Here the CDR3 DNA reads TGTGCCAGCAGCGCGACAGGGTATGGCGAGCAGTACTTC.

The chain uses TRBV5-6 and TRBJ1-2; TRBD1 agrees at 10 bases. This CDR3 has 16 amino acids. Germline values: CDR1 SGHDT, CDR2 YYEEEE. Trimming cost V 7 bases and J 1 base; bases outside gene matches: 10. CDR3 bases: TGTGCCAGCGTAGTGGGACAGGGGACATTTAACTATGGCTACACCTTC. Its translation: CASVVGQGTFNYGYTF.

CDR3 DNA sequence: TGTGCCAGCAGCCGTGTTGGCCCCTACGAGCAGTACTTC. Translated, it gives CASSRVGPYEQYF. The chain couples TRBV7-9 to TRBJ2-7; unclear D gene. This CDR3 is 13 amino acids long. V lost 5 bases and J lost 2, with 10 bases in between. Germline lookup yields CDR1 SEHNR and CDR2 FQNEAQ (reference sequence). The full variable domain, rest sourced from reference TRBV7-9 and TRBJ2-7, is DTGVSQNPRHKITKRGQNVTFRCDPISEHNRLYWYRQTLGQGPEFLTYFQNEAQLEKSRLLSDRFSAERPKGSFSTLEIQRTEQGDSAMYLCASSRVGPYEQYFGPGTRLTVT.

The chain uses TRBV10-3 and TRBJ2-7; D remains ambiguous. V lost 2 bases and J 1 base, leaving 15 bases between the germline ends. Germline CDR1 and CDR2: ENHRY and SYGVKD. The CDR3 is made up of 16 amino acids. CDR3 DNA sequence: TGTGCCATCAGTGAGCCCCAGAGGCATCGATCCTACGAGCAGTACTTC. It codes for CAISEPQRHRSYEQYF.

The CDR3 protein is CASSPPGAKTQYF. The CDR3 bases are TGTGCCAGCAGCCCCCCTGGGGCGAAGACCCAGTACTTC. V and J are TRBV6-5 and TRBJ2-5, with D maybe TRBD1 (5 bases). Between the trimmed V and J ends, which lost 6 bases and 6 bases, there was a span of 14 bases. CDR3 length: 13 residues. CDR1 is MNHEY and CDR2 is SVGAGI in the germline V gene.

CDR3 in amino acids: CASSRVGGVYEQYF. In DNA, the CDR3 is TGCGCCAGCAGCCGAGTGGGGGGGGTCTACGAGCAGTACTTC. V gene TRBV4-1 combines with J gene TRBJ2-7, with 7 bases that match TRBD2. The germline CDR1 and CDR2 sequences are MGHRA and YSYEKL. The V and J ends lost 4 bases and 3 bases, in that order; junction bases with no gene match: 6. This CDR3 has 14 amino acids.

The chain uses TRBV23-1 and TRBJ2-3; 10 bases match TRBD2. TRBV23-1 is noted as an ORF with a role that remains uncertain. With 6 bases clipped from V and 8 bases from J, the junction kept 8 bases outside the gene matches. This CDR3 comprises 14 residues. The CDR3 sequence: CASRKRGGPRTQYF. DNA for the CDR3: TGCGCCAGCAGAAAGCGGGGGGGCCCGCGTACGCAGTATTTT.